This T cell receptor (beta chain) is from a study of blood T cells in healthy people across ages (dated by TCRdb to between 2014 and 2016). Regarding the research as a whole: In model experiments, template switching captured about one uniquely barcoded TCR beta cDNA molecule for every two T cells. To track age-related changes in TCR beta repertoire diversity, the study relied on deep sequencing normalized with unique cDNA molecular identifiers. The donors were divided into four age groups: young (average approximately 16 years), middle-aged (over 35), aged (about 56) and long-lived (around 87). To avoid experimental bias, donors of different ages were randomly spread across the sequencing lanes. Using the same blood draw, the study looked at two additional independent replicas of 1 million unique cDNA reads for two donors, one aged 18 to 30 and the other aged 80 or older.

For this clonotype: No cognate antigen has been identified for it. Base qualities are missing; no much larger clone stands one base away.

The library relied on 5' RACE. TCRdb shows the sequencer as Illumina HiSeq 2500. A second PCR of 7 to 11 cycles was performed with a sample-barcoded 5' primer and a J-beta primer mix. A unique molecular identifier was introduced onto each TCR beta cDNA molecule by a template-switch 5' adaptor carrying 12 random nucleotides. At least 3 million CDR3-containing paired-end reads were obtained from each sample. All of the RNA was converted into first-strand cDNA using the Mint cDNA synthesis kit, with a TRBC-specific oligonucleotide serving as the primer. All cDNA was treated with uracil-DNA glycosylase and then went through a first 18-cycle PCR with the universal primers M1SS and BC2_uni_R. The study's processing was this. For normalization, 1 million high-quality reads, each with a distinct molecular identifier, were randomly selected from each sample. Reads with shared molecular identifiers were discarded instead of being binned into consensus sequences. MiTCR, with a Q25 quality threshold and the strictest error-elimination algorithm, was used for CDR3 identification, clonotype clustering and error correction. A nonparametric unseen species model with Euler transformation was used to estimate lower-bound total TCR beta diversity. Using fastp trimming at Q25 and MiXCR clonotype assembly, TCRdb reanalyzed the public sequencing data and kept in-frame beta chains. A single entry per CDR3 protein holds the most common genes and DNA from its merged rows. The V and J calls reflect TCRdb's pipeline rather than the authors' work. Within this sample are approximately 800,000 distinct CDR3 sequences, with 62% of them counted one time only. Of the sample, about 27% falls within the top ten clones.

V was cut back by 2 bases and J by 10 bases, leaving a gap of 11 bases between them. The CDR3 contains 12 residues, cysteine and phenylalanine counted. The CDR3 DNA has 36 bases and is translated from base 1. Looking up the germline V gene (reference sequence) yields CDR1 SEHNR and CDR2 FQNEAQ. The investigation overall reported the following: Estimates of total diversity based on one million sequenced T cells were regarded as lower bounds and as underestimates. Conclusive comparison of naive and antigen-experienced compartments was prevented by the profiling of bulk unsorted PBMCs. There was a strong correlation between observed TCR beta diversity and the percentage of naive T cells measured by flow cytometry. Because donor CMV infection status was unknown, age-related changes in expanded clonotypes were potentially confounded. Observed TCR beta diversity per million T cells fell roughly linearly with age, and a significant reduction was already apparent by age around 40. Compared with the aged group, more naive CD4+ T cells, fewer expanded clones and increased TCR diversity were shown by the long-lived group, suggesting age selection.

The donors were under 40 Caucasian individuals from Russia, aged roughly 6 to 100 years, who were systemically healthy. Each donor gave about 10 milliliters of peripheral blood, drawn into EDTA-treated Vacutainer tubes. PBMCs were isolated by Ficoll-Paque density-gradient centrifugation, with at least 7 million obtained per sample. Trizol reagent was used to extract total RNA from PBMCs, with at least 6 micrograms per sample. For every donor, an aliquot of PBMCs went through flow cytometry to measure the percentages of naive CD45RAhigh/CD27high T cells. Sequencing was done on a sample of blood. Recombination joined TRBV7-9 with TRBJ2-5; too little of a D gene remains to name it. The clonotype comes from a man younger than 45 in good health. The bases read TGTGCCAGCAGCTTAAATCTAGGTGTCCAGTACTTC. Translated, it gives CASSLNLGVQYF.